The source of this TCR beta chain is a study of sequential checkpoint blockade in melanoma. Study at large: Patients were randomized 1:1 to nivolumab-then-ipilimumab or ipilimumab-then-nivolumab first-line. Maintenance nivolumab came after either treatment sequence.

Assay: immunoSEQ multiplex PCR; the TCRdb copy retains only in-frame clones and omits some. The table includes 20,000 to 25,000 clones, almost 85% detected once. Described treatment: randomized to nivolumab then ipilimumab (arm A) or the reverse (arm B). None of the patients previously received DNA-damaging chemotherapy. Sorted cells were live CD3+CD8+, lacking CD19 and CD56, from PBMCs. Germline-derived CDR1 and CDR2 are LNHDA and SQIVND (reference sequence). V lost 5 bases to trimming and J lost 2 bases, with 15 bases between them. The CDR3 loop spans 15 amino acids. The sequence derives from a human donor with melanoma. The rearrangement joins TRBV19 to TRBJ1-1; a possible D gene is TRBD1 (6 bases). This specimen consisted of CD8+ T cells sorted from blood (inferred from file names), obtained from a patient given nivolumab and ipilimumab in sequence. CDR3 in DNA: TGTGCCAGTAGTTCACAGGGTTGGGGTAACACTGAAGCTTTCTTT. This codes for CASSSQGWGNTEAFF.